Shown below are 12 T cell receptor beta chains from a single sample sequenced in a study of blood T cell repertoires in COVID-19 (dated by TCRdb to about 2020). Receptors were amplified or captured by the immunoSEQ multiplex PCR assay. The source is immuneACCESS, and TCRdb retained only in-frame sequences with V and J called. Part of the clones is not carried over; for the studies checked, unresolved V genes explain less than half of this, and the remainder is unexplained. The sample data list over 350,000 clones, and approximately 87% of these were observed just once. Of the sample, 0.9% to 1% falls within the top ten clones. Sequenced: PBMCs or T cells enriched from blood (not recorded which). The receptors here all came from a woman under 40 with acute COVID-19.

The chain uses TRBV2 and TRBJ1-1, with unresolved D. The CDR3 has 13 residues. V lost 6 bases and J lost 1, with 9 bases in between. Germline lookup yields CDR1 SNHLY and CDR2 FYNNEI. The CDR3 reads CASSQDTNTEAFF. In nucleotides, the CDR3 is TGTGCCAGCAGCCAAGACACGAACACTGAAGCTTTCTTT.

This clone was observed a handful of times. The J gene is TRBJ2-3, the V gene TRBV5-1, with D perhaps TRBD2 (6 bases). Germline assignment: CDR1 SGHRS and CDR2 YFSETQ. There are 13 residues in the CDR3. V was pared by 7 bases and J by 2 bases, with 11 bases between. The CDR3 nucleotides are TGCGCCAGCGGGCGGGGAACCACAGATACGCAGTATTTT. Encoded protein: CASGRGTTDTQYF.

This chain connects TRBV29-1 to TRBJ1-1; 7 bases align to TRBD1. Unmatched junction bases numbered 3, after V lost 1 base and J lost 4 bases. Germline V gene sequence: CDR1 SQVTM, CDR2 ANQGSEA. The CDR3 length is 13 residues. The CDR3 sequence: CSVEARGSTEAFF. The CDR3 bases are TGCAGCGTTGAAGCCAGGGGGAGCACTGAAGCTTTCTTT.

The chain uses TRBV24-1 and TRBJ1-5, with 9 bases identical to TRBD1. Germline CDR1 and CDR2: KGHDR and SFDVKD. After removal of 3 bases from V and 7 bases from J, the junction contained 9 bases not matched to a gene. This CDR3 has 16 residues. For the CDR3, the DNA is TGTGCCACCAGTGATCCGCGGACAGGGGAGCTCCAGCCCCAGCATTTT. Protein sequence: CATSDPRTGELQPQHF.

V gene TRBV7-6 combines with J gene TRBJ1-1; D is unclear. The germline V gene has CDR1 SGHVS and CDR2 FNYEAQ. The CDR3 has 14 residues. Trimming pared 5 bases from V and 3 bases from J, leaving 13 bases between. The CDR3 is CASSQQTGDTEAFF. CDR3 nucleotides: TGTGCCAGCAGCCAGCAAACCGGGGACACTGAAGCTTTCTTT. Full variable domain (remainder filled in from reference TRBV7-6 and TRBJ1-1): GAGVSQSPRYKVTKRGQDVALRCDPISGHVSLYWYRQALGQGPEFLTYFNYEAQQDKSGLPNDRFSAERPEGSISTLTIQRTEQRDSAMYRCASSQQTGDTEAFFGQGTRLTVV.

The chain joins TRBV24-1 to TRBJ2-1, with 9 bases fitting TRBD1. The CDR3 sequence is 15 residues long. Trimming removed 4 bases from V and 8 bases from J; junction bases left unmatched: 8. Germline lookup yields CDR1 KGHDR and CDR2 SFDVKD. The CDR3 here is CATSDPGQGVHEQFF. As DNA, the CDR3 is TGTGCCACCAGTGACCCGGGACAGGGAGTACATGAGCAGTTCTTC.

The V gene is TRBV5-5, the J gene TRBJ1-3; possible D gene TRBD1, 5 bases. Germline CDR1 is SGHKS and CDR2 is YYEKEE (reference sequence). V was cut by 5 bases and J by 0 bases, with 12 bases left in between. The CDR3 is 15 residues long. The CDR3, as DNA: TGTGCCAGCAGTTCACAGGCTCTCTCTGGAAACACCATATATTTT. Translating it yields CASSSQALSGNTIYF.

This rearrangement joins TRBV10-3 to TRBJ1-6; D is possibly TRBD1 (6 bases). CDR1 ENHRY and CDR2 SYGVKD come from the germline V gene. V was trimmed by 3 bases and J by 8 bases, leaving 14 bases between them. The CDR3 runs 15 residues. CDR3 residues: CAISEVGGRDSPLHF. CDR3 in DNA: TGTGCCATCAGTGAAGTGGGGGGGCGGGATTCACCCCTCCACTTT.

In this sample, this clone turned up a few times. This chain joins TRBV24-1 and TRBJ1-2; 8 bases line up with TRBD1. Trimming cost V 3 bases and J 1 base; bases outside gene matches: 3. CDR3 length equals 15 residues. Germline CDR1 is KGHDR and CDR2 is SFDVKD. The CDR3 sequence: CATSDAGGLNYGYTF. CDR3 sequence (DNA): TGTGCCACCAGTGATGCAGGGGGCCTTAACTATGGCTACACCTTC.

V gene TRBV5-1 combines with J gene TRBJ1-2; maybe TRBD1 (6 bases). Germline V gives CDR1 SGHRS, CDR2 YFSETQ. Trimming removed 4 bases at V and 4 bases at J, with 17 bases between. The CDR3 is 15 residues long. In DNA form, the CDR3 reads TGCGCCAGCAGCCCCGCCGGGACATCAATCTATGGCTACACCTTC. Its translation: CASSPAGTSIYGYTF.

CDR3 amino acids: CASSLFAGPANTGELFF. For the CDR3, the DNA is TGTGCCAGCAGCTTATTTGCGGGACCCGCGAACACCGGGGAGCTGTTTTTT. This chain connects TRBV7-3 to TRBJ2-2; a weak D match, TRBD2 (6 bases). Per germline, CDR1 SGHTA and CDR2 FQGTGA. V was cut by 2 bases and J by 0 bases, with 13 bases left in between. The CDR3 extends over 17 amino acids.

The chain has TRBV30 and TRBJ1-2, with D possibly being TRBD1 (6 bases). V dropped 3 bases and J dropped 5 bases, with 10 bases sitting between them. The CDR3 totals 12 residues. CDR1 is GTSNPN, CDR2 SVGIG, per germline (reference sequence). This chain's CDR3 is CAWRTRGYGYTF. The CDR3 DNA reads as TGTGCCTGGAGAACCAGGGGTTATGGCTACACCTTC. The full variable domain, in which reference TRBV30 and TRBJ1-2 provide the parts outside the CDR3, is SQTIHQWPATLVQPVGSPLSLECTVEGTSNPNLYWYRQAAGRGLQLLFYSVGIGQISSEVPQNLSASRPQDRQFILSSKKLLLSDSGFYLCAWRTRGYGYTFGSGTRLTVV.